The 15 T cell receptor beta chains below come from one sample, sequenced in a study of early T cells in non-severe SARS-CoV-2 infection. TCRdb used MiXCR to reprocess the 5' RACE reads, holding one entry per CDR3 protein. The data hold 40,000 to 55,000 distinct CDR3 sequences, with approximately 22% observed a single time. This specimen was whole blood, taken at baseline. These receptors all stem from an adult who was a healthcare worker with PCR-confirmed SARS-CoV-2 infection or an uninfected control (not recorded which).

The J gene is TRBJ2-6, the V gene TRBV6-5; D may match TRBD1 or TRBD2 (5 bases each). V was pared by 2 bases and J by 0 bases, with 14 bases between. The germline V gene has CDR1 MNHEY and CDR2 SVGAGI. The CDR3 runs to 18 residues. CDR3 bases: TGTGCCAGCAGTTACAGCAGCCCTGGGACCTCTGGGGCCAACGTCCTGACTTTC. Translated: CASSYSSPGTSGANVLTF.

This clonotype was observed a handful of times. The rearrangement joins TRBV5-4 to TRBJ2-3; 8 bases are shared with TRBD1. The CDR3 runs to 15 residues. V shed 4 bases and J 6 bases; nucleotides not matched to a gene: 10. CDR1 and CDR2 (germline): SGHNT, YYREEE (reference sequence). The CDR3 bases are TGTGCCAGCAGCGCGGACAGGGCCACCTCGGATACGCAGTATTTT. This gives the protein CASSADRATSDTQYF. Full variable domain (rest looked up from reference TRBV5-4 and TRBJ2-3): ETGVTQSPTHLIKTRGQQVTLRCSSQSGHNTVSWYQQALGQGPQFIFQYYREEENGRGNFPPRFSGLQFPNYSSELNVNALELDDSALYLCASSADRATSDTQYFGPGTRLTVL.

The chain has TRBV13 and TRBJ1-4; D uncertain. Germline values: CDR1 PRHDT, CDR2 FYEKMQ (reference sequence). The CDR3 has 14 residues. The V end lost 1 base, the J end lost 6 bases, and 9 bases lay between the germline ends. The CDR3 sequence: CASSLATSDEKLFF. The CDR3, as DNA: TGTGCCAGCAGCTTAGCCACGTCGGATGAAAAACTGTTTTTT.

The gene calls are TRBV4-3 and TRBJ2-7; unclear D gene. CDR1 and CDR2 from the germline V gene are LGHNA and YSLEER. Trimming left V 2 bases short and J 0 bases short, with 8 bases between. The CDR3 has 14 amino acids. The CDR3 sequence: CASSQQDGSYEQYF. As DNA, the CDR3 is TGCGCCAGCAGCCAACAGGACGGCTCCTACGAGCAGTACTTC.

V usage is TRBV12-5 and J usage is TRBJ1-5; D is unclear. The CDR3 length is 15 residues. CDR1 is LGHNT, CDR2 FRNRAP, per germline. The V end was cut by 8 bases, the J end by 0 bases, with 14 bases between. The CDR3 spells CASLSRLSSNQPQHF. The DNA of the CDR3 is TGTGCTAGTCTAAGTCGGCTTTCTAGCAATCAGCCCCAGCATTTT. The complete variable domain, with remaining parts taken from reference TRBV12-5 and TRBJ1-5, reads DARVTQTPRHKVTEMGQEVTMRCQPILGHNTVFWYRQTMMQGLELLAYFRNRAPLDDSGMPKDRFSAEMPDATLATLKIQPSEPRDSAVYFCASLSRLSSNQPQHFGDGTRLSIL.

The gene calls are TRBV7-6 and TRBJ2-2; D is tentatively TRBD1 or TRBD2 (6 bases each). V was shortened by 1 base and J by 7 bases, with 25 bases between the two germline ends. The germline CDR1 and CDR2 sequences are SGHVS and FNYEAQ. This CDR3 has 19 residues. DNA of the CDR3: TGTGCCAGCAGCTTAGAAGTTGGTCGGGCGGAGGGACAAGGCGGGGAGCTGTTTTTT. It codes for CASSLEVGRAEGQGGELFF.

The chain combines TRBV29-1 with TRBJ2-4, with 11 bases identical to TRBD2. This CDR3 spans 15 amino acids. V gave up 7 bases and J gave up 2 bases; unmatched junction bases: 7. Germline V gene lookup returns CDR1 SQVTM and CDR2 ANQGSEA. CDR3 nucleotides: TGCAGCGCTAGCGGGGGGCCTAATACCAAAAACATTCAGTACTTC. Protein sequence: CSASGGPNTKNIQYF. The entire variable domain, with the rest obtained from reference TRBV29-1 and TRBJ2-4, is as follows: SAVISQKPSRDICQRGTSLTIQCQVDSQVTMMFWYRQQPGQSLTLIATANQGSEATYESGFVIDKFPISRPNLTFSTLTVSNMSPEDSSIYLCSASGGPNTKNIQYFGAGTRLSVL.

The chain couples TRBV12-3 or TRBV12-4 to TRBJ2-1; TRBD2 matches 7 bases. Losses at the gene ends were 4 bases for V and 0 bases for J; bases not matched to a gene: 9. There are 17 residues in the CDR3. The CDR3 DNA reads TGTGCCAGCAGTTCCGGTACAGCGGGGAGCTCCTACAATGAGCAGTTCTTC. It translates to CASSSGTAGSSYNEQFF.

Only a few counts were recorded for this clonotype. The V and J genes are TRBV5-1 and TRBJ2-3, with D possibly TRBD1 on 5 matching bases. Per the germline V gene, CDR1 is SGHRS and CDR2 is YFSETQ. The CDR3 length is 14 residues. Between the trimmed V and J ends, which lost 4 bases and 4 bases, there was a span of 13 bases. This chain's CDR3 is CASSLDNQPDTQYF. The CDR3 coding sequence is TGCGCCAGCAGCCTGGACAATCAGCCAGATACGCAGTATTTT.

The chain couples TRBV10-2 to TRBJ1-2; 11 positions agree with TRBD1. CDR3 length equals 17 residues. Germline-derived CDR1 and CDR2 are WSHSY and SAAADI. The J segment lost 3 bases and the V segment lost 4 bases, leaving 10 bases of the junction unmatched. CDR3 residues: CASSGTRDRGTDYGYTF. The CDR3 nucleotides read TGCGCCAGCAGTGGTACCCGGGACAGGGGGACCGACTATGGCTACACCTTC.

This clonotype was detected a few times. This chain links TRBV6-5 with TRBJ1-1, with TRBD1 identical over 7 bases. V shed 8 bases and J 5 bases; nucleotides not matched to a gene: 8. The CDR3 covers 13 residues. Germline CDR1 is MNHEY and CDR2 is SVGAGI. Here the CDR3 DNA reads TGTGCCAGCGGCTACAGGGGAGGGACTGAAGCTTTCTTT. It codes for CASGYRGGTEAFF.

This clonotype was observed a handful of times. The chain recombines TRBV6-6 with TRBJ2-1, with TRBD2 identical over 11 bases. V dropped 3 bases and J dropped 5; count of bases not matched to a gene: 3. Germline V gene lookup returns CDR1 MNHNY and CDR2 SVGAGI (reference sequence). CDR3 length: 15 residues. In nucleotides, the CDR3 is TGTGCCAGCAGTTATACGACTAGCGGGGACAATGAGCAGTTCTTC. This sequence encodes CASSYTTSGDNEQFF.

This clonotype was seen a few times. This chain connects TRBV3-1 to TRBJ2-5; 8 nucleotides match TRBD2. The germline V gene has CDR1 LGHDT and CDR2 YNNKEL (reference sequence). This CDR3 is 16 amino acids long. The V and J ends lost 3 bases and 2 bases, in that order; junction bases with no gene match: 8. CDR3 DNA sequence: TGTGCCAGCAGCCATCCAGGCGGGGGGCGACAAGAGACCCAGTACTTC. This translates into CASSHPGGGRQETQYF.

This clonotype was detected only a few times. The chain links TRBV20-1 to TRBJ2-7, with D perhaps TRBD2 (5 bases). The germline CDR1 and CDR2 sequences are DFQATT and SNEGSKA (reference sequence). The CDR3 spans 13 residues. Trimming took 3 bases from V and 2 from J, leaving 11 bases between them. The DNA for the CDR3 is TGCAGTGCTAGTCGGACTCCAACCTACGAGCAGTACTTC. Encoded protein: CSASRTPTYEQYF.

This clonotype was seen a handful of times. Compared with germline, one end of the junction differs, possibly owing to a read error. This chain connects TRBV11-3 to TRBJ2-1; D is uncertain. The CDR3 totals 14 residues. Per the germline V gene, CDR1 is SGHNT and CDR2 is YENEEA. DNA of the CDR3: TGTGCCAACAGCCGCCGACCAAGCCACAATGAGCAGTTCTTC. Protein sequence: CANSRRPSHNEQFF.